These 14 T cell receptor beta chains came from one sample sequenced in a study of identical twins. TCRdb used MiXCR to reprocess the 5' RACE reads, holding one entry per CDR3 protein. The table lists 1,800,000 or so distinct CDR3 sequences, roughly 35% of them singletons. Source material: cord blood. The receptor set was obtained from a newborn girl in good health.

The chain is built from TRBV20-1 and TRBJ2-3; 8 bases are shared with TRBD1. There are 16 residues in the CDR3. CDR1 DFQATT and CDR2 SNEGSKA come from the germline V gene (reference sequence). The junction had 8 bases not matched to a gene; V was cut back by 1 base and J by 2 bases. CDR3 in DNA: TGCAGTGCTAGAGCTGGACAGGGATCCCACACAGATACGCAGTATTTT. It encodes CSARAGQGSHTDTQYF.

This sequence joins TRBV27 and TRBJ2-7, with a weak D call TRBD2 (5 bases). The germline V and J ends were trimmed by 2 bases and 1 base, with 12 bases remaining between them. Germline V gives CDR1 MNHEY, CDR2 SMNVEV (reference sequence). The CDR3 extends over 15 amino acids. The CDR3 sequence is CASSLRGTVSYEQYF. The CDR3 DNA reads TGTGCCAGCAGTTTACGGGGTACAGTGTCCTACGAGCAGTACTTC.

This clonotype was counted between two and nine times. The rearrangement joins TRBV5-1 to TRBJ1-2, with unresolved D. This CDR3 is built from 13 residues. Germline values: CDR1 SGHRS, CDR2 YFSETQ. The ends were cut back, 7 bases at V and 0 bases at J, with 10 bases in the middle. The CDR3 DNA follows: TGCGCCAGCCGAAATACGCCTAACTATGGCTACACCTTC. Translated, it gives CASRNTPNYGYTF.

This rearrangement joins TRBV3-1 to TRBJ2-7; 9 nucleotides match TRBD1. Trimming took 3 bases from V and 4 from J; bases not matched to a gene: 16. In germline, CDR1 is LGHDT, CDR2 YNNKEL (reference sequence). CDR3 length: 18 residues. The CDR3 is CASSQKGLWGQGGYEQYF. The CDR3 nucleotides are TGTGCCAGCAGCCAGAAGGGATTATGGGGACAGGGCGGGTACGAGCAGTACTTC.

CDR3 bases: TGTGCCAGCAGTGAACTAGAGGAGATCTTCACAGATACGCAGTATTTT. Translating gives CASSELEEIFTDTQYF. The rearrangement joins TRBV2 to TRBJ2-3, with D unresolved. Germline CDR1 reads SNHLY; CDR2 reads FYNNEI. This CDR3 spans 16 amino acids. Trimming cost V 2 bases and J 2 bases, with 14 bases left between them.

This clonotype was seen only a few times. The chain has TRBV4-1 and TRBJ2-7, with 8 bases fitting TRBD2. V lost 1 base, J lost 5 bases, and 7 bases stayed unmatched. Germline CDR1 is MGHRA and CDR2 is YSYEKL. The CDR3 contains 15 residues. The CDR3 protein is CASSQAPGLVNEQYF. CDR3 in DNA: TGCGCCAGCAGCCAAGCACCGGGACTAGTCAACGAGCAGTACTTC.

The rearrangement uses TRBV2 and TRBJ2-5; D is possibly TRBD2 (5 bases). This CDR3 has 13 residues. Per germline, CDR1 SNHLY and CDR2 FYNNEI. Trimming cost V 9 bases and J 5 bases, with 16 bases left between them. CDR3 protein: CASFTGWRETQYF. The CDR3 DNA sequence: TGTGCCAGTTTTACGGGGTGGCGGGAGACCCAGTACTTC.

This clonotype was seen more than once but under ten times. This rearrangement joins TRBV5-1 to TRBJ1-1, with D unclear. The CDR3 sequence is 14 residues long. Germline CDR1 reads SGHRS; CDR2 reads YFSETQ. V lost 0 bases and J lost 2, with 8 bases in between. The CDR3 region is CASSLDARNTEAFF. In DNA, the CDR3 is TGCGCCAGCAGCTTGGATGCGCGAAACACTGAAGCTTTCTTT.

The CDR3 nucleotides are TGTGCCAGCAGTCGACCCGAGACAGACAATGAGCAGTTCTTC. Translation gives CASSRPETDNEQFF. The chain uses TRBV28 and TRBJ2-1; D is perhaps TRBD1 (5 bases). V shed 5 bases and J shed 5 bases, with 13 bases lying between them. Per germline, CDR1 MDHEN and CDR2 SYDVKM. The CDR3 has 14 residues.

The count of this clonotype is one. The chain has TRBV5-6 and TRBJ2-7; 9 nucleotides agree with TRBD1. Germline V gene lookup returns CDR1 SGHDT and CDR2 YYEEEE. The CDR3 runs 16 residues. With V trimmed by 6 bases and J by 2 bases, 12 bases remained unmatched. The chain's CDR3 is CASTFRGTGWTYEQYF. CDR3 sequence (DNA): TGTGCCAGCACTTTCCGAGGGACAGGGTGGACCTACGAGCAGTACTTC.

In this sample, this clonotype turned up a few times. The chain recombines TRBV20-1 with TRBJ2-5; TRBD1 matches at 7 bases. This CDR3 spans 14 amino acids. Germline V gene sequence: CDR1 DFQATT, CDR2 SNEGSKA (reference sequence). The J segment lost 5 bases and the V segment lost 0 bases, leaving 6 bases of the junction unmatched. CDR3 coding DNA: TGCAGTGCTAGAGACCTAACAGGGGTGGAGACCCAGTACTTC. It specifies CSARDLTGVETQYF.

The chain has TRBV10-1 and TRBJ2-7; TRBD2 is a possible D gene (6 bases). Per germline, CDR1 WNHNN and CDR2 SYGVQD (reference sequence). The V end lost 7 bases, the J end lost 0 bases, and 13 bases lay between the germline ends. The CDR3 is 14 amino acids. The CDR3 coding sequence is TGCGCCAGCAATGACAGACTAGACTCCTACGAGCAGTACTTC. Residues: CASNDRLDSYEQYF.

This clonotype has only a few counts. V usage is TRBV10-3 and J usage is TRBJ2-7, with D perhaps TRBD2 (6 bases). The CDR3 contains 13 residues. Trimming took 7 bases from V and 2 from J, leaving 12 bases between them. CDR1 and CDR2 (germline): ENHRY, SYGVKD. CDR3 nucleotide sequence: TGTGCCATCACCGGGGACTCCCCCTACGAGCAGTACTTC. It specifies CAITGDSPYEQYF.

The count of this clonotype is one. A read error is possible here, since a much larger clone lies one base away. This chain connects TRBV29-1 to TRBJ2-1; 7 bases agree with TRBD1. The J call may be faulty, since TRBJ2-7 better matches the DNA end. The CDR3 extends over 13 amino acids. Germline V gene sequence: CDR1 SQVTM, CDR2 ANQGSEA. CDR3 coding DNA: TGCAGCGGACAGGGATTTCGGTACAATGAGCAGTACTTC. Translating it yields CSGQGFRYNEQYF.